These 3 T cell receptor beta chains originate from one sample sequenced in a study of spatial heterogeneity in lung cancer. Study findings and constraints: Mutation tallies in tumors tracked expanded intratumoral alpha and beta TCR counts.

TCRdb re-called the 5' RACE reads through MiXCR, storing one row per CDR3 protein. The sample has 11,000 to 15,000 distinct CDR3 sequences; approximately 4.8% are singletons. What these receptors recognize is not known. The time point here: sample taken at primary tumor resection. The sequences come from lung tumor tissue, collected at surgery. These receptors were obtained from a female donor with early-stage non-small cell lung cancer.

This clonotype was seen at least ten times. The gene calls are TRBV12-3 or TRBV12-4 and TRBJ1-5, with D maybe TRBD1 (5 bases). Between the trimmed V and J ends, which lost 1 base and 5 bases, there was a span of 12 bases. CDR3 length: 15 amino acids. CDR3 region: CASSLGGFGDQPQHF. Written as DNA, the CDR3 is TGTGCCAGCAGTTTAGGGGGGTTTGGGGATCAGCCCCAGCATTTT.

This clonotype has at least ten counts. The chain employs TRBV7-9 and TRBJ1-2; 10 bases align to TRBD1. The CDR3 loop spans 16 amino acids. The junction had 13 bases not matched to a gene; V was cut back by 5 bases and J by 7 bases. Germline CDR1 reads SEHNR; CDR2 reads FQNEAQ (reference sequence). The CDR3 DNA sequence: TGTGCCAGCAGCCCCCGACCCGGGACAGGGGAGGCTGGCTACACCTTC. Amino acid sequence: CASSPRPGTGEAGYTF.

Turning to this clonotype: Being one base from a much bigger clone, this may be a read error. This sequence joins TRBV9 and TRBJ1-2; 11 nucleotides agree with TRBD1. CDR1 is SGDLS and CDR2 is YYNGEE in the germline V gene. The CDR3 is 16 residues long. CDR3 in DNA: TGTGCCAGCAGCGTAGGAAGGGACAGGGGGATCTATGGCTCCACCTTC. Amino acids: CASSVGRDRGIYGSTF.